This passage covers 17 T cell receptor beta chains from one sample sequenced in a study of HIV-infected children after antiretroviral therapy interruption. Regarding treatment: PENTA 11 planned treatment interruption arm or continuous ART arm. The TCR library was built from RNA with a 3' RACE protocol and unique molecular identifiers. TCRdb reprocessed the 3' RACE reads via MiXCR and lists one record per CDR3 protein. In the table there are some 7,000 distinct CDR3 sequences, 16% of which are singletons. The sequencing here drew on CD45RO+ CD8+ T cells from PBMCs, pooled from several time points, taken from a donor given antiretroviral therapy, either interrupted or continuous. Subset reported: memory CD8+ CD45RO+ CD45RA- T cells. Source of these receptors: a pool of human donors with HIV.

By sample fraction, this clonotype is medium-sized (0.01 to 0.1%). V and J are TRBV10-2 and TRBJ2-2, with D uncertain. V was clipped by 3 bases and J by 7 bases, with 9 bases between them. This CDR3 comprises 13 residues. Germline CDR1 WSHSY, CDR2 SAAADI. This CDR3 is CASSDGVLGELFF. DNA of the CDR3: TGCGCCAGCAGTGATGGGGTCCTCGGGGAGCTGTTTTTT.

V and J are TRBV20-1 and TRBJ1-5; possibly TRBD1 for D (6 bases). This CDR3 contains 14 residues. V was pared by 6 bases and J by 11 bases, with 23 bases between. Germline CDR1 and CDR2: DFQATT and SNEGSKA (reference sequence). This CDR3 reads CSAEDTGGRKAQHF. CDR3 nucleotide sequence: TGCAGTGCCGAAGATACGGGGGGCAGAAAAGCCCAGCATTTT.

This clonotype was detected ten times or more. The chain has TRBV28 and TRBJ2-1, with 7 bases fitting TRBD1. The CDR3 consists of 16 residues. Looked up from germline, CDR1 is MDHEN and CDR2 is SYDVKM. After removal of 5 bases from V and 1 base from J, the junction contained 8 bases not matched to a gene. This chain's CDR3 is CASSPNRDSSYNEQFF. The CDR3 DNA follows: TGTGCCAGCAGTCCGAACCGGGACAGTTCCTACAATGAGCAGTTCTTC.

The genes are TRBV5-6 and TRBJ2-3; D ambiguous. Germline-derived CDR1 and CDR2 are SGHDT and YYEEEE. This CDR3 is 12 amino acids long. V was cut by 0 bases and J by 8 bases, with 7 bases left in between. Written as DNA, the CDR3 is TGTGCCAGCAGCTTGGGGTCGGGTACGCAGTATTTT. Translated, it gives CASSLGSGTQYF.

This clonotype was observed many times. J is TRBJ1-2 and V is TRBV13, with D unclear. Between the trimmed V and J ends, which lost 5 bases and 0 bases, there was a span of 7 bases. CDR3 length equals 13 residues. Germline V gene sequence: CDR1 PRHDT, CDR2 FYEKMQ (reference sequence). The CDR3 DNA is TGTGCCAGCAGCCGGGCTTCTAACTATGGCTACACCTTC. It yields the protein CASSRASNYGYTF.

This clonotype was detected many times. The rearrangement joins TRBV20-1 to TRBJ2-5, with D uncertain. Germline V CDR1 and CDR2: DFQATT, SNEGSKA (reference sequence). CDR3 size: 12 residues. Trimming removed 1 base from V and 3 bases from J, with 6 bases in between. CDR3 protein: CSARVNKETQYF. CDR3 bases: TGCAGTGCTAGAGTGAACAAAGAGACCCAGTACTTC.

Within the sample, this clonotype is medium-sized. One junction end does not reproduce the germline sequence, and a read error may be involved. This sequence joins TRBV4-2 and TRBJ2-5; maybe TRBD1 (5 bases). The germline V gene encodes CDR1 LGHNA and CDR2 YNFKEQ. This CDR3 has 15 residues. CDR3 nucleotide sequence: TGTGCCAGCAGCCAAGATGGACAAAACCAAGACACCCAGTACTTT. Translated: CASSQDGQNQDTQYF.

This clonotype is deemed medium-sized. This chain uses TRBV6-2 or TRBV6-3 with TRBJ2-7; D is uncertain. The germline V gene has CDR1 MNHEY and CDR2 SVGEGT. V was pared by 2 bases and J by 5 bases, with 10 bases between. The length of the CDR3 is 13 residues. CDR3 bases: TGTGCCAGCAGTTACCTTGGTATCCACGAGCAGTACTTC. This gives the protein CASSYLGIHEQYF.

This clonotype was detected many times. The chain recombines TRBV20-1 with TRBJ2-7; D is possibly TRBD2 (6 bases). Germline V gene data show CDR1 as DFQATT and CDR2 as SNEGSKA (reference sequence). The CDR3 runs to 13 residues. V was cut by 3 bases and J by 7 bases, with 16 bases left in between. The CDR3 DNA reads TGCAGTGCTAGTACCGGGAGAAGGGGTGAGCAGTACTTC. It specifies CSASTGRRGEQYF.

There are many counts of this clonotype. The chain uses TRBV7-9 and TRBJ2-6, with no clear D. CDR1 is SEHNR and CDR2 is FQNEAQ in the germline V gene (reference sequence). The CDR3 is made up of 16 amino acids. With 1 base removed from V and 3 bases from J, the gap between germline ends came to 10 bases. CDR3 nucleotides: TGTGCCAGCAGCTTAGTCTGGGGTAGTGGGGCCAACGTCCTGACTTTC. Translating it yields CASSLVWGSGANVLTF.

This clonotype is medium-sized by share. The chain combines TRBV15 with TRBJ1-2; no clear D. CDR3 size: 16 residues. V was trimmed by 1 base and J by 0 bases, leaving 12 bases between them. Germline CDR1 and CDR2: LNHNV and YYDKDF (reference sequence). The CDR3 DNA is TGTGCCACCAGCAGAGGAGGGCCGGAGACTAACTATGGCTACACCTTC. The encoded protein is CATSRGGPETNYGYTF.

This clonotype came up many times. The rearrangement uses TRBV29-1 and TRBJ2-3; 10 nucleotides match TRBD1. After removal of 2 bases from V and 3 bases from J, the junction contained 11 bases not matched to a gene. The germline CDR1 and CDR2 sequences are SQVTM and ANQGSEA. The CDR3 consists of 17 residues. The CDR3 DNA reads TGCAGCGTTGAAAAATCGTCCTGGGACAGGGGTACAGATACGCAGTATTTT. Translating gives CSVEKSSWDRGTDTQYF.

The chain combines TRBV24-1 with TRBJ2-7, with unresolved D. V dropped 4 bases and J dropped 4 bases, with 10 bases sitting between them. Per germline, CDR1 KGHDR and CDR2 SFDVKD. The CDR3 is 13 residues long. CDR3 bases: TGTGCCACCAGTGACCGTCAGACTTACGAGCAGTACTTC. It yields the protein CATSDRQTYEQYF.

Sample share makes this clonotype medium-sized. The CDR3 DNA follows: TGTGCCAGTAGTCCACTAGCGGGAATGGCGAATGAGCAGTTCTTC. It is translated as CASSPLAGMANEQFF. This chain links TRBV19 with TRBJ2-1; TRBD2 agrees at 10 bases. Trimming at V came to 5 bases and at J to 7 bases, leaving 8 bases not matched to a gene. Germline CDR1 reads LNHDA; CDR2 reads SQIVND (reference sequence). The CDR3 totals 15 residues.

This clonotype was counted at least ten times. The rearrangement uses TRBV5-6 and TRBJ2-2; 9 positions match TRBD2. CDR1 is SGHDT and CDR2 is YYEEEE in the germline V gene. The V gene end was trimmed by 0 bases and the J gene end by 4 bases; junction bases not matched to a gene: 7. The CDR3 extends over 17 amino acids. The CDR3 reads CASSLAPLAGGTGELFF. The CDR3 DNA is TGTGCCAGCAGCTTGGCACCACTAGCGGGCGGCACCGGGGAGCTGTTTTTT.

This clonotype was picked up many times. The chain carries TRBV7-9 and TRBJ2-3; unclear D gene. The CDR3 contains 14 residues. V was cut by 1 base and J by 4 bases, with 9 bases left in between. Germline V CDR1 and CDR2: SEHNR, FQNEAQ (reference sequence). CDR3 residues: CASSLVKWADTQYF. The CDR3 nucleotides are TGTGCCAGCAGCTTAGTGAAGTGGGCAGATACGCAGTATTTT.

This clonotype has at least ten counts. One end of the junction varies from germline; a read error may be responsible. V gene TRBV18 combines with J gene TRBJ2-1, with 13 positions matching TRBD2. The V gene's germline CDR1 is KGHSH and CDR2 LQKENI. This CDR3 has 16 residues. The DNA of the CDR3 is TGTGCCAGGTCACTGCGGACTAGCGGGAGTACAGATGAGCAGTTCTTC. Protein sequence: CARSLRTSGSTDEQFF.